One and the same sample provided the 20 T cell receptor beta chains below, sequenced in a study of blood T cell repertoires in COVID-19. Assay: immunoSEQ multiplex PCR; the TCRdb copy retains only in-frame clones and omits some. The repertoire holds about 140,000 clones, with roughly 87% as singletons. Material: peripheral blood. The source is a man in his sixties or seventies with acute or convalescent COVID-19.

This clone has only one observation. The gene calls are TRBV27 and TRBJ2-7; a weak D match, TRBD1 (5 bases). Trimming cost V 6 bases and J 0 bases, with 15 bases left between them. The length of the CDR3 is 15 residues. Germline assignment: CDR1 MNHEY and CDR2 SMNVEV (reference sequence). CDR3 amino acids: CASSLRQLSSYEQYF. For the CDR3, the DNA is TGTGCCAGCAGCCTCCGACAGTTGAGCTCCTACGAGCAGTACTTC.

This clone was detected only once. The chain recombines TRBV2 with TRBJ2-1, with TRBD2 identical over 9 bases. Per germline, CDR1 SNHLY and CDR2 FYNNEI. CDR3 size: 15 residues. V was clipped by 6 bases and J by 5 bases; unmatched bases: 8. The CDR3 nucleotides read TGTGCCAGCAGAGTTAGCGGGAGCAAAGACAATGAGCAGTTCTTC. This sequence encodes CASRVSGSKDNEQFF.

This clone was detected only once. The chain combines TRBV5-1 with TRBJ2-1; 11 positions agree with TRBD2. The CDR3 extends over 14 amino acids. V shed 5 bases and J 6 bases; nucleotides not matched to a gene: 4. Germline CDR1 is SGHRS and CDR2 is YFSETQ. CDR3 in amino acids: CASRTSGAVNEQFF. CDR3 DNA: TGCGCCAGCAGGACTAGCGGGGCCGTCAATGAGCAGTTCTTC. Supplemented by reference TRBV5-1 and TRBJ2-1, the full variable domain reads KAGVTQTPRYLIKTRGQQVTLSCSPISGHRSVSWYQQTPGQGLQFLFEYFSETQRNKGNFPGRFSGRQFSNSRSEMNVSTLELGDSALYLCASRTSGAVNEQFFGPGTRLTVL.

The gene calls are TRBV6-5 and TRBJ1-1; no definite D call. This CDR3 region has 14 residues. The germline CDR1 and CDR2 sequences are MNHEY and SVGAGI. V was shortened by 5 bases and J by 4 bases, with 14 bases between the two germline ends. CDR3 residues: CASSPSNIRTEAFF. DNA for the CDR3: TGTGCCAGCAGTCCCTCCAACATCCGCACTGAAGCTTTCTTT.

This clone was seen only once. This rearrangement joins TRBV30 to TRBJ1-5; the D gene is possibly TRBD1 (5 bases). Germline V gene lookup returns CDR1 GTSNPN and CDR2 SVGIG (reference sequence). V was cut by 3 bases and J by 2 bases, with 23 bases left in between. This CDR3 region has 18 residues. Written as DNA, the CDR3 is TGTGCCTGGAGGCAGGACACCGTCGTGGAATGTGGCAATCAGCCCCAGCATTTT. This gives the protein CAWRQDTVVECGNQPQHF.

The rearrangement links TRBV2 to TRBJ1-1; 9 nucleotides agree with TRBD1. Trimming took 7 bases from V and 11 from J; bases not matched to a gene: 2. The CDR3 is 10 residues long. Germline loops: CDR1 SNHLY, CDR2 FYNNEI. CDR3 sequence: CASKDRGAFF. The DNA for the CDR3 is TGTGCCAGCAAGGACAGGGGCGCTTTCTTT.

The V call is TRBV10-2, the J call TRBJ1-4; TRBD1 matches at 7 bases. The germline V gene encodes CDR1 WSHSY and CDR2 SAAADI. This CDR3 region has 14 residues. V lost 0 bases and J lost 8; bases outside the gene matches: 3. As DNA, the CDR3 is TGCGCCAGCAGTGAGTCAGGGGGCACCGAAAAACTGTTTTTT. Its translation is CASSESGGTEKLFF.

V gene TRBV5-6 combines with J gene TRBJ1-4, with TRBD1 matching over 7 bases. CDR1 is SGHDT and CDR2 is YYEEEE in the germline V gene. V lost 4 bases to trimming and J lost 7 bases; unmatched junction nucleotides: 7. This CDR3 comprises 14 residues. CDR3: CASSIYDRAEKLFF. The CDR3 coding sequence is TGTGCCAGCAGCATCTATGACAGGGCTGAAAAACTGTTTTTT. Variable domain in full (rest from reference TRBV5-6 and TRBJ1-4): DAGVTQSPTHLIKTRGQQVTLRCSPKSGHDTVSWYQQALGQGPQFIFQYYEEEERQRGNFPDRFSGHQFPNYSSELNVNALLLGDSALYLCASSIYDRAEKLFFGSGTQLSVL.

The chain carries TRBV18 and TRBJ1-4, with TRBD1 matching 8 bases. Per the germline V gene, CDR1 is KGHSH and CDR2 is LQKENI. The CDR3 runs to 14 residues. V shed 8 bases, J shed 8 bases, and the junction held 10 bases outside the gene matches. This CDR3 is CASGGDRSREKLFF. For the CDR3, the DNA is TGTGCCAGCGGCGGGGACAGGAGTAGAGAAAAACTGTTTTTT.

The rearrangement joins TRBV6-1 to TRBJ1-5; TRBD1 is a possible D gene (6 bases). Looked up from germline, CDR1 is MNHNS and CDR2 is SASEGT. V lost 3 bases, J lost 1 base, and 19 bases lay in between. This CDR3 is 18 amino acids long. CDR3 region: CASSEGALVGRSNQPQHF. The CDR3 bases are TGTGCCAGCAGTGAGGGGGCCCTGGTTGGGAGAAGCAATCAGCCCCAGCATTTT.

The rearrangement joins TRBV10-1 to TRBJ1-1; TRBD1 matches at 7 bases. The germline gives CDR1 WNHNN, CDR2 SYGVQD (reference sequence). The CDR3 runs 15 residues. The V gene end was trimmed by 3 bases and the J gene end by 2 bases; junction bases not matched to a gene: 6. CDR3 protein: CASSDFGTANTEAFF. The CDR3 nucleotides are TGCGCCAGCAGTGATTTCGGGACAGCCAACACTGAAGCTTTCTTT.

A note on this clone: A junction end diverges from the germline sequence, so it may reflect a read error. In the same sample, other DNA sequences code for this CDR3. The chain carries TRBV5-1 and TRBJ2-5; no clear D. Per the germline V gene, CDR1 is SGHRS and CDR2 is YFSETQ. CDR3 length equals 13 residues. The CDR3 DNA is TGCGCCAGTAGCTTTGGCACCGAAGAGACCCAGTACTTC. Protein: CASSFGTEETQYF. The whole variable domain, remainder taken from reference TRBV5-1 and TRBJ2-5, is KAGVTQTPRYLIKTRGQQVTLSCSPISGHRSVSWYQQTPGQGLQFLFEYFSETQRNKGNFPGRFSGRQFSNSRSEMNVSTLELGDSALYLCASSFGTEETQYFGPGTRLLVL.

The genes are TRBV5-1 and TRBJ2-1, with TRBD2 identical over 10 bases. The CDR3 is made up of 17 amino acids. V trimming: 0 bases; J trimming: 6 bases; junction bases outside the gene matches: 9. In germline, CDR1 is SGHRS, CDR2 YFSETQ. CDR3 bases: TGCGCCAGCAGCTTGGCCCCTAGCGGGAGTATACGCAATGAGCAGTTCTTC. It codes for CASSLAPSGSIRNEQFF.

The chain has TRBV27 and TRBJ2-3, with D maybe TRBD2 (6 bases). Trimming stripped 5 bases from V and 2 bases from J, with 17 bases between. This CDR3 has 16 amino acids. Germline CDR1 reads MNHEY; CDR2 reads SMNVEV (reference sequence). This CDR3 is CASSKLGGPSTDTQYF. The CDR3, as DNA: TGTGCCAGCAGTAAACTCGGGGGACCATCCACAGATACGCAGTATTTT.

This clone was detected only once. The V gene is TRBV12-3 or TRBV12-4, the J gene TRBJ1-2; D might be TRBD1 (6 bases). The CDR3 loop spans 13 amino acids. The ends were cut back, 5 bases at V and 4 bases at J, with 11 bases in the middle. The CDR3: CASSSGTSYGYTF. The CDR3, as DNA: TGTGCCAGCAGTAGCGGGACATCCTATGGCTACACCTTC.

The chain links TRBV5-4 to TRBJ1-1; D gene uncertain. The germline V gene encodes CDR1 SGHNT and CDR2 YYREEE (reference sequence). There are 15 residues in the CDR3. The V end was cut by 0 bases, the J end by 3 bases, with 12 bases between. The CDR3 loop reads CASSLAGGLYTEAFF. For the CDR3, the DNA is TGTGCCAGCAGCTTGGCCGGCGGGTTATACACTGAAGCTTTCTTT.

V and J are TRBV5-1 and TRBJ2-7; 7 positions agree with TRBD1. The V gene end was trimmed by 0 bases and the J gene end by 2 bases; junction bases not matched to a gene: 5. The CDR3 length is 15 residues. Germline CDR1 SGHRS, CDR2 YFSETQ. This CDR3 reads CASSLVRQGAYEQYF. CDR3 sequence (DNA): TGCGCCAGCAGCTTGGTTCGGCAGGGGGCCTACGAGCAGTACTTC.

The rearrangement joins TRBV3-1 (or the pseudogene TRBV3-2) to TRBJ1-1; D is perhaps TRBD1 (5 bases). CDR3 size: 14 residues. The V gene lost 1 base and the J gene lost 7 bases, with 13 bases spanning the gap. The germline CDR1 and CDR2 sequences are LGHDT and YNNKEL (reference sequence). In DNA, the CDR3 is TGTGCCAGCAGCCAAGGTCGGGGGTTCGATGAAGCTTTCTTT. It codes for CASSQGRGFDEAFF.

This chain joins TRBV30 and TRBJ2-7, with 7 bases fitting TRBD1. J lost 7 bases, V lost 5 bases, and 5 bases had no gene match. Germline V gene lookup returns CDR1 GTSNPN and CDR2 SVGIG (reference sequence). The CDR3 is 11 amino acids. CDR3: CAWGPQGEQYF. DNA of the CDR3: TGTGCCTGGGGTCCACAGGGGGAGCAGTACTTC.

The rearrangement joins TRBV21-1 to TRBJ2-1; the table names TRBD2, a call not compared with the DNA. TRBV21-1 is designated a pseudogene. The CDR3 extends over 16 amino acids. CDR3 nucleotide sequence: TGTGCCAGCAGCAAATCCGGACTAGCGGGAGTGGATGAGCAGTTCTTC. Amino acid sequence: CASSKSGLAGVDEQFF.